The 18 T cell receptor beta chains reported below all come from one sample, sequenced in a study of cytomegalovirus exposure and HLA in healthy donors. Primers: 60 Vbeta forward and 13 Jbeta reverse. Data came from immunoSEQ multiplex PCR; TCRdb stores just in-frame clones and leaves some out. The sample includes around 45,000 clones, about 72% of them seen just once. Specimen: PBMCs. The receptors shown here come from a man in his thirties or forties in good health and CMV-seronegative.

The chain couples TRBV6-5 to TRBJ1-3, with no clear D. Germline V gene lookup returns CDR1 MNHEY and CDR2 SVGAGI. The V and J ends lost 1 base and 3 bases respectively, with 13 bases between them. This CDR3 contains 16 residues. CDR3 in DNA: TGTGCCAGCAGTTACTACGGGGTAACCGGTGGAAACACCATATATTTT. As protein: CASSYYGVTGGNTIYF.

V usage is TRBV30 and J usage is TRBJ2-4; D is perhaps TRBD2 (6 bases). The CDR3 is 16 amino acids. Trimming removed 0 bases from V and 8 bases from J, with 20 bases in between. CDR1 and CDR2 from the germline V gene are GTSNPN and SVGIG (reference sequence). This chain's CDR3 is CAWSVGDVGRGDIQYF. The CDR3 region has the DNA TGTGCCTGGAGTGTAGGGGACGTGGGGCGGGGAGACATTCAGTACTTC. Based on the CDR3 plus reference TRBV30 and TRBJ2-4, the full variable domain is SQTIHQWPATLVQPVGSPLSLECTVEGTSNPNLYWYRQAAGRGLQLLFYSVGIGQISSEVPQNLSASRPQDRQFILSSKKLLLSDSGFYLCAWSVGDVGRGDIQYFGAGTRLSVL.

This clone was detected once. This chain uses TRBV25-1 with TRBJ2-5; TRBD1 matches 8 bases. Germline CDR1 MGHDK, CDR2 SYGVNS. This CDR3 has 16 amino acids. The J segment lost 7 bases and the V segment lost 0 bases, leaving 10 bases of the junction unmatched. The DNA of the CDR3 is TGTGCCAGCAGTGAATATGGGGGACAGGTCACGGGGACCCAGTACTTC. Residues: CASSEYGGQVTGTQYF.

The V call is TRBV5-1, the J call TRBJ1-5; a possible D gene is TRBD1 (6 bases). Germline V CDR1 and CDR2: SGHRS, YFSETQ. V lost 1 base and J 7 bases, leaving 12 bases between the germline ends. This CDR3 is built from 14 residues. The CDR3 is CASSLSQGEQPQHF. The CDR3 coding sequence is TGCGCCAGCAGCTTGTCACAGGGCGAACAGCCCCAGCATTTT.

The chain has TRBV27 and TRBJ1-5; D not certain. Trimming left V 6 bases short and J 4 bases short, with 10 bases between. The CDR3 contains 13 residues. Looked up from germline, CDR1 is MNHEY and CDR2 is SMNVEV (reference sequence). The CDR3 is CASSVYGNQPQHF. The DNA for the CDR3 is TGTGCCAGCAGCGTCTACGGGAATCAGCCCCAGCATTTT.

The chain employs TRBV5-1 and TRBJ2-5; 15 bases map to TRBD2. The junction had 7 bases not matched to a gene; V was cut back by 6 bases and J by 4 bases. CDR3 length: 16 amino acids. Germline-derived CDR1 and CDR2 are SGHRS and YFSETQ. The CDR3, as DNA: TGCGCCAGCAATGGACTAGCGGGAGGGCCTGGAGAGACCCAGTACTTC. Translation: CASNGLAGGPGETQYF.

The chain is built from TRBV5-1 and TRBJ2-3; possible D gene TRBD1, 6 bases. The ends were cut back, 4 bases at V and 1 base at J, with 10 bases in the middle. CDR3 length: 14 amino acids. The V gene's germline CDR1 is SGHRS and CDR2 YFSETQ. CDR3 DNA: TGCGCCAGCAGCCTACAGGGAGGCACAGATACGCAGTATTTT. This sequence encodes CASSLQGGTDTQYF.

This rearrangement joins TRBV7-6 to TRBJ2-3, with D unresolved. The CDR3 has 14 residues. Germline CDR1 reads SGHVS; CDR2 reads FNYEAQ. Trimming shortened V by 5 bases and J by 3 bases, and 12 bases separated the two germline ends. CDR3 DNA: TGTGCCAGCAGCCCCACAATGGCAACAGATACGCAGTATTTT. Protein sequence: CASSPTMATDTQYF.

Details on this clone: One end of the junction varies from germline; a read error may be responsible. The CDR3 DNA follows: TGTGCCAGCAGCGGTATAGCGGGAGGGCCAGACACGCAGTATTTT. It is translated as CASSGIAGGPDTQYF. The chain joins TRBV6-1 to TRBJ2-3, with TRBD2 identical over 11 bases. Germline V gene data show CDR1 as MNHNS and CDR2 as SASEGT. The length of the CDR3 is 15 residues.

This clone appeared a few times. The CDR3 bases are TGTGCCAGCAGCAAAACTACCACAGATACGCAGTATTTT. This translates into CASSKTTTDTQYF. This chain joins TRBV4-2 and TRBJ2-3; D is ambiguous. The CDR3 spans 13 residues. The V gene lost 5 bases and the J gene lost 2 bases, with 8 bases spanning the gap. The V gene's germline CDR1 is LGHNA and CDR2 YNFKEQ.

The gene calls are TRBV10-3 and TRBJ2-3, with no clear D. This CDR3 is built from 13 residues. Between the trimmed V and J ends, which lost 3 bases and 9 bases, there was a span of 13 bases. Germline V gives CDR1 ENHRY, CDR2 SYGVKD. CDR3 loop: CAISEVGPPTQYF. CDR3 nucleotides: TGTGCCATCAGTGAAGTGGGCCCACCGACGCAGTATTTT.

The gene calls are TRBV10-3 and TRBJ2-5; tentatively, D is TRBD2 (5 bases). Germline-derived CDR1 and CDR2 are ENHRY and SYGVKD. The V end lost 0 bases, the J end lost 4 bases, and 15 bases lay between the germline ends. This CDR3 region has 16 residues. CDR3 protein: CAISESRSVGGETQYF. The CDR3, as DNA: TGTGCCATCAGTGAGTCGAGGAGCGTTGGAGGAGAGACCCAGTACTTC.

The gene calls are TRBV7-6 and TRBJ2-3; 7 nucleotides match TRBD2. In germline, CDR1 is SGHVS, CDR2 FNYEAQ. V dropped 1 base and J dropped 2; count of bases not matched to a gene: 6. The CDR3 sequence is 16 residues long. The CDR3 sequence is CASSLVAGIPTDTQYF. The CDR3, as DNA: TGTGCCAGCAGCTTAGTAGCGGGTATCCCCACAGATACGCAGTATTTT.

The chain carries TRBV29-1 and TRBJ2-3; D possibly corresponds to TRBD2 (6 bases). The CDR3 consists of 14 residues. Germline V CDR1 and CDR2: SQVTM, ANQGSEA. Trimming cost V 1 base and J 6 bases, with 14 bases left between them. The CDR3 DNA follows: TGCAGCGTTGAAGTGTTGGAGGAGGGGGATACGCAGTATTTT. It specifies CSVEVLEEGDTQYF.

Points on this clone: Other DNA sequences of this sample code for an identical CDR3. The chain joins TRBV6-5 to TRBJ1-2, with TRBD1 as a possible D gene (5 bases). Per the germline V gene, CDR1 is MNHEY and CDR2 is SVGAGI. The CDR3 runs to 15 residues. Trimming took 2 bases from V and 2 from J, leaving 12 bases between them. The CDR3 region has the DNA TGTGCCAGCAGTTACAGTGCAGGGATAAACTATGGCTACACCTTC. This encodes CASSYSAGINYGYTF.

Only one count was recorded for this clone. This sequence joins TRBV30 and TRBJ1-5, with 8 bases fitting TRBD1. Looked up from germline, CDR1 is GTSNPN and CDR2 is SVGIG (reference sequence). The ends lost 0 bases at V and 6 bases at J; junction bases unmatched: 7. The CDR3 extends over 15 amino acids. Here the CDR3 reads CAWSVGQGGGQPQHF. In nucleotides, the CDR3 is TGTGCCTGGAGTGTAGGACAGGGCGGCGGTCAGCCCCAGCATTTT.

The chain employs TRBV4-2 and TRBJ1-1, with a weak D call TRBD1 (5 bases). Germline V gene data show CDR1 as LGHNA and CDR2 as YNFKEQ. This CDR3 contains 14 residues. Trimming shortened V by 3 bases and J by 2 bases, and 10 bases separated the two germline ends. The CDR3 DNA sequence: TGTGCCAGCAGCCAGGGTGACAGAAACACTGAAGCTTTCTTT. It yields the protein CASSQGDRNTEAFF.

This clone was observed a handful of times. V is TRBV10-1 and J is TRBJ2-2; D uncertain. CDR3 length: 11 amino acids. V was trimmed by 6 bases and J by 6 bases, leaving 5 bases between them. Germline V gives CDR1 WNHNN, CDR2 SYGVQD (reference sequence). CDR3 bases: TGCGCCAGCAGCGGTGCCGGGGAGCTGTTTTTT. Translation gives CASSGAGELFF.